These 5 T cell receptor beta chains came from one sample sequenced in a study of CD8 T cells in ankylosing spondylitis. TCRdb itself ran the 5' RACE reads through MiXCR, one entry per CDR3 protein. Of some 290,000 distinct CDR3 sequences in the sample, 20% were seen once. Input material: blood, either unsorted or a sorted T cell fraction (not recorded which). The receptors shown here come from a male donor with ankylosing spondylitis or in good health (not recorded which).

The chain joins TRBV20-1 to TRBJ2-1; D unresolved. Trimming took off 0 bases at V and 6 bases at J, with 9 bases between the two ends. This CDR3 contains 13 residues. Germline V lookup: CDR1 DFQATT, CDR2 SNEGSKA (reference sequence). The CDR3 region is CSAREPSINEQFF. Here the CDR3 DNA reads TGCAGTGCTAGAGAGCCCTCCATCAATGAGCAGTTCTTC.

The chain is built from TRBV6-5 and TRBJ1-2; maybe TRBD1 (6 bases). The V end lost 4 bases, the J end lost 6 bases, and 18 bases lay between the germline ends. Germline CDR1 and CDR2: MNHEY and SVGAGI. This CDR3 spans 15 amino acids. The CDR3 reads CASSFSTQGGNGYTF. Here the CDR3 DNA reads TGTGCCAGCAGTTTTTCAACACAGGGAGGAAATGGCTACACCTTC.

This clonotype came up many times. This rearrangement joins TRBV5-1 to TRBJ2-6, with a tentative D call TRBD2 (5 bases). Trimming pared 1 base from V and 3 bases from J, leaving 11 bases between. There are 16 residues in the CDR3. Germline loops: CDR1 SGHRS, CDR2 YFSETQ. Here the CDR3 reads CASSLTGFVGANVLTF. The CDR3 DNA reads TGCGCCAGCAGCTTGACGGGGTTTGTTGGGGCCAACGTCCTGACTTTC.

The CDR3 reads CSAAVRDSYSSGANVLTF. DNA of the CDR3: TGCAGTGCCGCCGTCCGGGACTCATACTCCTCTGGGGCCAACGTCCTGACTTTC. This chain connects TRBV20-1 to TRBJ2-6, with D possibly matching TRBD2 (6 bases). The CDR3 is made up of 18 amino acids. CDR1 DFQATT and CDR2 SNEGSKA come from the germline V gene (reference sequence). The germline V and J ends were trimmed by 6 bases and 0 bases, with 21 bases remaining between them.

The sample holds a few counts of this clonotype. The chain is built from TRBV3-1 and TRBJ2-2; perhaps TRBD2 as D (5 bases). Germline loops: CDR1 LGHDT, CDR2 YNNKEL (reference sequence). Trimming took 0 bases from V and 0 from J, leaving 11 bases between them. CDR3 length equals 17 residues. CDR3 amino acids: CASSQDPGSTNTGELFF. DNA for the CDR3: TGTGCCAGCAGCCAAGACCCGGGAAGTACGAACACCGGGGAGCTGTTTTTT.